The 12 T cell receptor beta chains presented below share a single source sample, sequenced in a study of T cell responses to AZD1222 COVID-19 vaccine. Data came from immunoSEQ multiplex PCR; TCRdb stores just in-frame clones and leaves some out. The data contain roughly 100,000 clones, around 90% of them singletons. The specimen was peripheral blood, collected 28 days after the second AZD1222 dose. Receptors were obtained from an adult who received the AZD1222 COVID-19 vaccine.

The chain combines TRBV10-3 with TRBJ2-7; 8 nucleotides agree with TRBD2. Germline CDR1 reads ENHRY; CDR2 reads SYGVKD. V was clipped by 8 bases and J by 0 bases; unmatched bases: 9. This CDR3 region has 15 residues. The DNA of the CDR3 is TGTGCCATCGGGGGGTTGACTAGCGCCTCCTACGAGCAGTACTTC. As protein: CAIGGLTSASYEQYF.

The chain has TRBV3-1 (or the pseudogene TRBV3-2) and TRBJ1-4; weak D call: TRBD1 (5 bases). Trimming stripped 1 base from V and 5 bases from J, with 17 bases between. The CDR3 has 17 residues. Per the germline V gene, CDR1 is LGHDT and CDR2 is YNNKEL (reference sequence). CDR3 protein: CASSQALAGPSNEKLFF. CDR3 in DNA: TGTGCCAGCAGCCAAGCGCTCGCGGGACCCTCAAATGAAAAACTGTTTTTT.

V and J are TRBV5-1 and TRBJ2-7, with TRBD1 as a possible D gene (5 bases). V lost 0 bases and J lost 6, with 13 bases in between. The germline CDR1 and CDR2 sequences are SGHRS and YFSETQ. The CDR3 length is 14 residues. For the CDR3, the DNA is TGCGCCAGCAGCTTGGGACAGAGCTCGGGCGAGCAGTACTTC. Translated: CASSLGQSSGEQYF.

The rearrangement uses TRBV18 and TRBJ2-1, with D unclear. V was pared by 3 bases and J by 8 bases, with 8 bases between. Germline V gene lookup returns CDR1 KGHSH and CDR2 LQKENI. There are 12 residues in the CDR3. The CDR3 bases are TGTGCCAGCTCACCTGTGGAGCATGAGCAGTTCTTC. This codes for CASSPVEHEQFF.

This chain connects TRBV20-1 to TRBJ1-2, with 9 positions matching TRBD1. Per germline, CDR1 DFQATT and CDR2 SNEGSKA (reference sequence). The CDR3 is made up of 11 amino acids. CDR3 loop: CRTGGGYGYTF. CDR3 DNA sequence: TGCAGAACAGGGGGCGGATATGGCTACACCTTC.

This chain uses TRBV7-2 with TRBJ2-7, with 8 bases lining up with TRBD1. V lost 1 base, J lost 4 bases, and 12 bases stayed unmatched. Germline loops: CDR1 SGHTA, CDR2 FQGNSA. The length of the CDR3 is 17 residues. Written as DNA, the CDR3 is TGTGCCAGCAGCTTAGGGGGTGGGACAGGACCTTCTTACGAGCAGTACTTC. This gives the protein CASSLGGGTGPSYEQYF.

This clone was seen only once. The gene calls are TRBV9 and TRBJ2-5, with 11 bases matching TRBD2. V lost 4 bases to trimming and J lost 5 bases; unmatched junction nucleotides: 10. The CDR3 is made up of 16 amino acids. Germline lookup yields CDR1 SGDLS and CDR2 YYNGEE. DNA for the CDR3: TGTGCCAGCAGCCGTGGGGATAGCGGGGGGGCCGAGACCCAGTACTTC. This gives the protein CASSRGDSGGAETQYF.

The chain recombines TRBV5-1 with TRBJ2-3; the match to TRBD2 covers 10 bases. This CDR3 comprises 16 residues. Germline values: CDR1 SGHRS, CDR2 YFSETQ. V dropped 0 bases and J dropped 6; count of bases not matched to a gene: 7. The CDR3 spells CASSLGSSGGRDTQYF. Here the CDR3 DNA reads TGCGCCAGCAGCTTGGGCTCTAGCGGGGGACGTGATACGCAGTATTTT.

The J gene is TRBJ2-1, the V gene TRBV10-3; 10 nucleotides agree with TRBD2. The germline V gene encodes CDR1 ENHRY and CDR2 SYGVKD. Unmatched junction bases numbered 8, after V lost 8 bases and J lost 4 bases. CDR3 length: 15 amino acids. CDR3 nucleotides: TGTGCCATCGCGGGAGCGGGGGGGGGTTACAATGAGCAGTTCTTC. Translating gives CAIAGAGGGYNEQFF.

The count of this clone is one. The chain recombines TRBV4-1 with TRBJ2-7, with a tentative D call TRBD1 (5 bases). Germline lookup yields CDR1 MGHRA and CDR2 YSYEKL. This CDR3 comprises 13 residues. V dropped 2 bases and J dropped 4 bases, with 9 bases sitting between them. For the CDR3, the DNA is TGCGCCAGCAGCCAAACTGACAGTTACGAGCAGTACTTC. Residues: CASSQTDSYEQYF.

This chain links TRBV5-4 with TRBJ1-1; no firm D call. Germline V lookup: CDR1 SGHNT, CDR2 YYREEE (reference sequence). V lost 2 bases to trimming and J lost 0 bases, with 8 bases between them. This CDR3 spans 14 amino acids. The DNA for the CDR3 is TGTGCCAGCAGCTTACAGAGTATGAACACTGAAGCTTTCTTT. It encodes CASSLQSMNTEAFF.

The chain links TRBV7-3 to TRBJ2-5; 10 positions agree with TRBD2. This CDR3 region has 16 residues. V shed 1 base and J 5 bases; nucleotides not matched to a gene: 7. The germline V gene has CDR1 SGHTA and CDR2 FQGTGA. CDR3 region: CASSLNPGLAEETQYF. The CDR3 DNA sequence: TGTGCCAGCAGCTTAAACCCCGGACTAGCGGAGGAGACCCAGTACTTC.